The rows below give T cell receptor beta chains drawn from one sample of a study of shared clonotypes between healthy human individuals. TCRdb keeps only in-frame clones here, not all; method: immunoSEQ multiplex PCR. The profile covers over a million clones, with roughly 95% appearing a single time and over 1% taken by the ten largest. Sequences were obtained from naive CD4+ T cells sorted from blood. These receptors originate from a man in his thirties or forties in good health. CDR3s include the opening cysteine and the closing phenylalanine or tryptophan. The D gene is left open where the match is weak. Clone sizes are given selectively: once, few, many, or a class where the clone is expanded.

D,V,size,J,DNA,CDR3
NA,TRBV18,NA,TRBJ2-5,TGTGCCAGCTCACCACGGGATGTGGGCCAAGAGACCCAGTACTTC,CASSPRDVGQETQYF
TRBD1,TRBV9,few,TRBJ2-2,TGTGCCAGCAGCGTAGGGACAGGGAGGCCCGGGGAGCTGTTTTTT,CASSVGTGRPGELFF
NA,TRBV12-5,NA,TRBJ2-3,TGTGCTAGTGGTCACCCGTCTTCGGTTACGCAGTATTTT,CASGHPSSVTQYF
NA,TRBV28,NA,TRBJ1-2,TGTGCCAGCAGTCCTTCCGGGACACGGAATTTTGGCTACACCTTC,CASSPSGTRNFGYTF
NA,TRBV30,NA,TRBJ2-7,TGTGCCTGGAGTGTACATCTGGGCTACGAGCAGTACTTC,CAWSVHLGYEQYF
TRBD1,TRBV10-1,NA,TRBJ2-3,TGCGCCAGCAGGGCAGGGGGCTACGATACGCAGTATTTT,CASRAGGYDTQYF
TRBD1,TRBV7-9,NA,TRBJ1-4,TGTGCCAGCAGCGGACGACAGGGGGGCGCCGTTAATGAAAAACTGTTTTTT,CASSGRQGGAVNEKLFF
TRBD1,TRBV4-2,NA,TRBJ1-5,TGTGCCAGCAGCCAAGAGGACACTGGGACAGGGGTGGTGCATTTT,CASSQEDTGTGVVHF
NA,TRBV9,NA,TRBJ2-7,TGTGCCAGCAGCACTTCTTACGGGGGCGAGCAGTACTTC,CASSTSYGGEQYF
NA,TRBV6-6,NA,TRBJ2-5,TGTGCCAGCAGTGGCGGAGCTCAAGAGACCCAGTACTTC,CASSGGAQETQYF
NA,TRBV9,once,TRBJ2-1,TGTGCCAGCAGCGTAGCTACCCTAGCGAGTGAGCAGTTCTTC,CASSVATLASEQFF
NA,TRBV7-9,NA,TRBJ2-2,TGTGCCAGCAGCTTAGTACGGGAGCCCACCGGGGAGCTGTTTTTT,CASSLVREPTGELFF
TRBD1,TRBV15,once,TRBJ1-2,TGTGCCGTGCCACAGGGGCCCTATGGCTACACCTTC,CAVPQGPYGYTF
TRBD1,TRBV28,once,TRBJ2-3,TGTGCCAGCAGTTTAGACGGGACAGGGCTAACAGATACGCAGTATTTT,CASSLDGTGLTDTQYF
NA,TRBV5-8,NA,TRBJ2-3,TGTGCCAGCAGCTTTGGATGGCGTCCAGATACGCAGTATTTT,CASSFGWRPDTQYF
NA,TRBV5-1,NA,TRBJ2-5,TGCGCCAGCAGCTTGGGCCAGCAGAGAACCCAGTACTTC,CASSLGQQRTQYF
NA,TRBV2,NA,TRBJ1-1,TGTGCCAGCAGGGACAGACCCATGAACACTGAAGCTTTCTTT,CASRDRPMNTEAFF
NA,TRBV4-1,NA,TRBJ2-2,TGCGCCAGCAGCCTAGGGGGGAACGTCAACACCGGGGAGCTGTTTTTT,CASSLGGNVNTGELFF
TRBD1,TRBV4-1,NA,TRBJ1-2,TGCGCCAGCAGCCAACTGACAGGGGCAATTGGCGGCTACACCTTC,CASSQLTGAIGGYTF
TRBD2,TRBV9,NA,TRBJ2-7,TGTGCCAGCAGCGTAGGGTTGCGGGAGGGCCTGTACGAGCAGTACTTC,CASSVGLREGLYEQYF
TRBD2,TRBV10-1,once,TRBJ2-2,TGCGCCAGCAGAAACGGACTAGCGGGACCGAACACCGGGGAGCTGTTTTTT,CASRNGLAGPNTGELFF
NA,TRBV6-1,NA,TRBJ2-2,TGTGCCAGCAGTGGACAGCCTTCACCCACCGGGGAGCTGTTTTTT,CASSGQPSPTGELFF
NA,TRBV7-9,NA,TRBJ2-5,TGTGCCAGCAGCGTGAGGTTACAAGAGACCCAGTACTTC,CASSVRLQETQYF
TRBD2,TRBV27,NA,TRBJ2-1,TGTGCCAGCAGTTTTAAAGGGACTAGCGGGAGAGGCGACAATGAGCAGTTCTTC,CASSFKGTSGRGDNEQFF
TRBD1,TRBV5-1,NA,TRBJ1-2,TGCGCCAGCAGCGGACAGGGGGCCGCTGATGGCTACACCTTC,CASSGQGAADGYTF
NA,TRBV6-1,NA,TRBJ1-5,TGTGCCAGCAGCCCTCGGGGTAGCAATCAGCCCCAGCATTTT,CASSPRGSNQPQHF
NA,TRBV28,NA,TRBJ1-2,TGTGCCAGCAGTCCCTCCGACAGGAACTATGGCTACACCTTC,CASSPSDRNYGYTF
NA,TRBV28,NA,TRBJ2-1,TGTGCCAGCAGTCCGCTATATCTCCGCTCCTACAATGAGCAGTTCTTC,CASSPLYLRSYNEQFF
NA,TRBV11-2,NA,TRBJ2-1,TGTGCCAGCAGCCCTAGGCGGGCCCCGGAAACTTACAATGAGCAGTTCTTC,CASSPRRAPETYNEQFF
TRBD1,TRBV28,once,TRBJ1-1,TGTGCCAGCAGTCGTATGCAGGGGGCGGCCACTGAAGCTTTCTTT,CASSRMQGAATEAFF
NA,TRBV14,NA,TRBJ2-5,TGTGCCAGCAGCCAAGATGAGGTAGCGGCGTACCAAGAGACCCAGTACTTC,CASSQDEVAAYQETQYF
NA,TRBV18,NA,TRBJ1-5,TGTGCCAGCTCACCACCGGGCCAGGACCGCGGGCCCCAGCATTTT,CASSPPGQDRGPQHF
NA,TRBV6-6,NA,TRBJ2-6,TGTGCCAGCAGTTTGGAGAACTCTGGGGCCAACGTCCTGACTTTC,CASSLENSGANVLTF
TRBD1,TRBV6-1,once,TRBJ2-7,TGTGCCAGCAGTGAAGCCCTACCGGGACAGGGTCTAGCGGTAAGCATGGAGCAGTACTTC,CASSEALPGQGLAVSMEQYF
TRBD2,TRBV27,NA,TRBJ2-1,TGTGCCAGCAGGGCTAGCGGGCCAAGCTCCTACAATGAGCAGTTCTTC,CASRASGPSSYNEQFF
NA,TRBV19,NA,TRBJ2-7,TGTGCCAGTAGTGGGGCGGGTGTGCTTTCCTACGAGCAGTACTTC,CASSGAGVLSYEQYF
NA,TRBV11-2,once,TRBJ2-7,TGTGCCAGCAGCTTAGGGCGGGAATACGAGCAGTACTTC,CASSLGREYEQYF
TRBD2,TRBV5-4,NA,TRBJ2-1,TGTGCCAGCAGCACACCTCTTGTGACCAAGCGGGATAGCTCCTACAATGAGCAGTTCTTC,CASSTPLVTKRDSSYNEQFF
NA,TRBV18,NA,TRBJ2-1,TGTGCCAGCTCATCGACGGGCTACAATGAGCAGTTCTTC,CASSSTGYNEQFF
TRBD2,TRBV2,NA,TRBJ2-1,TGTGCCAGCAGTGCACCCACTGGGGGAGCGGGAAAGCAGTTCTTC,CASSAPTGGAGKQFF
NA,TRBV7-2,NA,TRBJ2-3,TGTGCCAGCAGCTTAAGCCTCGCGGGATCCACCTTCACAGATACGCAGTATTTT,CASSLSLAGSTFTDTQYF
NA,TRBV11-3,NA,TRBJ1-1,TGTGCCAGCAGCTTAGCCCCTCCTGAAGCTTTCTTT,CASSLAPPEAFF
TRBD1,TRBV5-1,NA,TRBJ2-7,TGCGCCAGCAGCTTGGAGGGACAGGGAGGAAGTGAGCAGTACTTC,CASSLEGQGGSEQYF
NA,TRBV7-8,NA,TRBJ2-7,TGTGCCAGCAGCTTAGGTCCCTACGGGCAGTACTTC,CASSLGPYGQYF